The 25 T cell receptor beta chains below all came from one sample that was sequenced in a study of T-cell reconstitution after alpha-beta-depleted transplantation in children. As it was prepared, the TCRbeta library received unique molecular identifiers. Each CDR3 protein gets one entry after TCRdb re-called the PCR reads with MiXCR. The repertoire includes 500,000 to 600,000 distinct CDR3 sequences, more than 20% of them detected once, and approximately 33% sits in the top ten. The sample in question was PBMCs, obtained before TCRalphabeta/CD19-depleted stem cell transplant. The receptor source for this set is a boy younger than two with Wiskott-Aldrich syndrome, due to receive a stem cell transplant.

The V and J genes are TRBV7-2 and TRBJ2-7; D is ambiguous. The CDR3 totals 15 residues. The germline CDR1 and CDR2 sequences are SGHTA and FQGNSA. V was cut by 5 bases and J by 2 bases, with 16 bases left in between. CDR3 coding DNA: TGTGCCAGCAGCCCAGGAGTGCTACCAACCTACGAGCAGTACTTC. This encodes CASSPGVLPTYEQYF. The full variable domain, rest sourced from reference TRBV7-2 and TRBJ2-7, is GAGVSQSPSNKVTEKGKDVELRCDPISGHTALYWYRQSLGQGLEFLIYFQGNSAPDKSGLPSDRFSAERTGGSVSTLTIQRTQQEDSAVYLCASSPGVLPTYEQYFGPGTRLTVT.

V gene TRBV7-9 combines with J gene TRBJ2-5; either TRBD1 or TRBD2 may fit D (6 bases each). The CDR3 is made up of 16 amino acids. V was clipped by 5 bases and J by 1 base, with 17 bases between them. In germline, CDR1 is SEHNR, CDR2 FQNEAQ (reference sequence). The CDR3 region is CASSLVGGTLQETQYF. The CDR3 nucleotides are TGTGCCAGCAGCCTAGTAGGGGGGACACTCCAAGAGACCCAGTACTTC.

This clonotype has a single count. J is TRBJ1-1 and V is TRBV27; TRBD1 is a possible D gene (5 bases). The CDR3 has 16 residues. Trimming took 2 bases from V and 3 from J, leaving 16 bases between them. Germline CDR1 reads MNHEY; CDR2 reads SMNVEV (reference sequence). CDR3 sequence reads: CASSLRVREGYTEAFF. CDR3 bases: TGTGCCAGCAGTTTAAGGGTCAGGGAGGGATACACTGAAGCTTTCTTT.

This clonotype was observed a handful of times. The V gene is TRBV5-1, the J gene TRBJ1-1; 7 nucleotides match TRBD1. CDR1 is SGHRS and CDR2 is YFSETQ in the germline V gene. J gave up 0 bases and V 3 bases, and 8 bases lay outside the gene matches. The CDR3 totals 16 residues. CDR3 DNA: TGCGCCAGCAGCTCCAATCCGGACAGGTTGAACACTGAAGCTTTCTTT. This encodes CASSSNPDRLNTEAFF. Variable domain in full (rest from reference TRBV5-1 and TRBJ1-1): KAGVTQTPRYLIKTRGQQVTLSCSPISGHRSVSWYQQTPGQGLQFLFEYFSETQRNKGNFPGRFSGRQFSNSRSEMNVSTLELGDSALYLCASSSNPDRLNTEAFFGQGTRLTVV.

The chain employs TRBV24-1 and TRBJ2-1; 7 bases agree with TRBD2. The CDR3 loop spans 12 amino acids. The germline V gene encodes CDR1 KGHDR and CDR2 SFDVKD. V gave up 1 base and J gave up 15 bases; unmatched junction bases: 5. CDR3 nucleotides: TGTGCCACCAGTGATTTCTCGGGAGGTTCGTTCTTC. Amino acids: CATSDFSGGSFF.

This clonotype was counted between two and nine times. V is TRBV10-3 and J is TRBJ2-5; a weak D match, TRBD1 (5 bases). V was trimmed by 6 bases and J by 1 base, leaving 6 bases between them. The CDR3 extends over 12 amino acids. Germline V lookup: CDR1 ENHRY, CDR2 SYGVKD. The CDR3 sequence is CAISRAQETQYF. CDR3 DNA sequence: TGTGCCATCAGCAGGGCCCAAGAGACCCAGTACTTC.

The CDR3 DNA is TGTGCCTGGAGTGTACTTCAGGGGAGGACTGAAGCTTTCTTT. It yields the protein CAWSVLQGRTEAFF. The chain links TRBV30 to TRBJ1-1; the D gene is possibly TRBD1 (6 bases). Trimming left V 0 bases short and J 5 bases short, with 13 bases between. There are 14 residues in the CDR3. From germline, CDR1 is GTSNPN and CDR2 SVGIG (reference sequence).

This clonotype was picked up a small number of times. The chain combines TRBV11-2 with TRBJ2-5, with D unclear. V shed 3 bases and J shed 3 bases, with 5 bases lying between them. The CDR3 covers 12 residues. CDR1 is SGHAT and CDR2 is FQNNGV in the germline V gene. CDR3: CASSFLEETQYF. Here the CDR3 DNA reads TGTGCCAGCAGCTTCCTAGAAGAGACCCAGTACTTC.

In its sample, this clonotype was seen a few times. V and J are TRBV19 and TRBJ2-5, with D perhaps matching TRBD2 (6 bases). Trimming removed 5 bases from V and 1 base from J, with 11 bases in between. This CDR3 region has 14 residues. CDR1 and CDR2 (germline): LNHDA, SQIVND (reference sequence). Here the CDR3 DNA reads TGTGCCAGTAGTTCGAGGACTACCCAAGAGACCCAGTACTTC. It encodes CASSSRTTQETQYF.

This clonotype appeared once. The junction shows a germline mismatch at one end, possibly a read error. The rearrangement uses TRBV12-3 or TRBV12-4 and TRBJ2-7; D is unresolved. CDR3 length equals 14 residues. The CDR3 here is CASSLTVSSYDQYF. The CDR3 DNA is TGTGCCAGCAGTTTGACGGTGAGCTCCTACGACCAGTACTTC.

The rearrangement uses TRBV24-1 and TRBJ2-1, with 8 bases identical to TRBD1. Germline values: CDR1 KGHDR, CDR2 SFDVKD. After removal of 4 bases from V and 6 bases from J, the junction contained 4 bases not matched to a gene. This CDR3 has 14 residues. The CDR3 spells CATSEPDRGNEQFF. As DNA, the CDR3 is TGTGCCACCAGTGAACCAGACAGGGGCAATGAGCAGTTCTTC.

This clonotype came up a few times. The chain has TRBV6-1 and TRBJ2-2; 12 nucleotides line up with TRBD1. V dropped 7 bases and J dropped 7; count of bases not matched to a gene: 4. Germline V lookup: CDR1 MNHNS, CDR2 SASEGT. The CDR3 loop spans 14 amino acids. The chain's CDR3 is CASTRDRGHGELFF. In DNA, the CDR3 is TGTGCCAGCACACGGGACAGGGGGCACGGGGAGCTGTTTTTT.

The V call is TRBV5-1, the J call TRBJ2-3; 12 nucleotides line up with TRBD2. The V and J ends lost 6 bases and 0 bases, in that order; junction bases with no gene match: 5. The CDR3 is 16 residues long. The germline gives CDR1 SGHRS, CDR2 YFSETQ. The CDR3 nucleotides are TGCGCCAGCACCCGGACTAGCGGGACTAGCACAGATACGCAGTATTTT. It codes for CASTRTSGTSTDTQYF.

The CDR3 nucleotides read TGCAGTGGGAAGTCGGGGAATCAGCCCCAGCATTTT. Its translation is CSGKSGNQPQHF. The chain carries TRBV20-1 and TRBJ1-5; D is unresolved. This CDR3 contains 12 residues. In germline, CDR1 is DFQATT, CDR2 SNEGSKA (reference sequence). V lost 7 bases, J lost 4 bases, and 11 bases lay in between.

The chain uses TRBV10-3 and TRBJ2-1; D call uncertain. The CDR3 runs 14 residues. The V end was cut by 10 bases, the J end by 9 bases, with 22 bases between. Germline V gene lookup returns CDR1 ENHRY and CDR2 SYGVKD. The CDR3 DNA is TGTGCCACCGCCCCCATGTTAAAAGGATCTGAGCAGTTCTTC. This encodes CATAPMLKGSEQFF.

The chain has TRBV5-6 and TRBJ2-1; D not resolved. The CDR3 spans 15 residues. With 0 bases removed from V and 2 bases from J, the gap between germline ends came to 9 bases. The germline CDR1 and CDR2 sequences are SGHDT and YYEEEE. CDR3 in DNA: TGTGCCAGCAGCTTGGGGTCAGCAGCCTACAATGAGCAGTTCTTC. It is translated as CASSLGSAAYNEQFF.

The V gene is TRBV12-3 or TRBV12-4, the J gene TRBJ2-1; TRBD2 matches 7 bases. The CDR3 spans 17 residues. Germline trimming cut 4 bases from V and 0 bases from J; bases unmatched to any gene: 9. In DNA form, the CDR3 reads TGTGCCAGCAGTTCCGGGGGGACCGGGAGCTCCTACAATGAGCAGTTCTTC. Protein sequence: CASSSGGTGSSYNEQFF.

The chain employs TRBV5-1 and TRBJ2-5; TRBD2 might be the D (5 bases). Deletions cut 4 bases from V and 3 bases from J, with 13 bases between. The germline V gene has CDR1 SGHRS and CDR2 YFSETQ. The CDR3 covers 14 residues. The CDR3 DNA sequence: TGCGCCAGCAGCATCGACGCGAGGGAAGAGACCCAGTACTTC. Translating gives CASSIDAREETQYF.

The rearrangement joins TRBV28 to TRBJ1-1, with D unclear. In germline, CDR1 is MDHEN, CDR2 SYDVKM. The CDR3 spans 14 residues. Trimming left V 2 bases short and J 0 bases short, with 7 bases between. DNA for the CDR3: TGTGCCAGCAGTTTACCTCGGTTGAACACTGAAGCTTTCTTT. Translated: CASSLPRLNTEAFF.

This clonotype was detected a few times. The chain has TRBV5-6 and TRBJ2-1; no firm D call. Trimming removed 2 bases at V and 6 bases at J, with 9 bases between. The CDR3 sequence is 13 residues long. Germline assignment: CDR1 SGHDT and CDR2 YYEEEE. The CDR3 DNA follows: TGTGCCAGCAGCTTACCTGTTCTCAATGAGCAGTTCTTC. The encoded protein is CASSLPVLNEQFF.

The chain has TRBV20-1 and TRBJ2-7; TRBD2 aligns across 10 bases. The junction had 14 bases not matched to a gene; V was cut back by 4 bases and J by 2 bases. This CDR3 is built from 17 residues. Germline V CDR1 and CDR2: DFQATT, SNEGSKA (reference sequence). The CDR3 loop reads CSANPSLGTSGAYEQYF. The CDR3 DNA reads as TGCAGTGCTAATCCAAGCCTCGGAACTAGCGGGGCCTACGAGCAGTACTTC.

The chain combines TRBV7-6 with TRBJ2-3; 15 nucleotides match TRBD2. Trimming at V came to 5 bases and at J to 3 bases, leaving 12 bases not matched to a gene. CDR1 and CDR2 (germline): SGHVS, FNYEAQ. CDR3 length equals 19 residues. Here the CDR3 DNA reads TGTGCCAGCAGCATCGGACTAGCGGGAGGGCCTAGGATTACAGATACGCAGTATTTT. This sequence encodes CASSIGLAGGPRITDTQYF.

This clonotype was detected only a few times. The chain joins TRBV5-1 to TRBJ1-5; TRBD1 aligns across 8 bases. The CDR3 loop spans 15 amino acids. V lost 3 bases to trimming and J lost 4 bases; unmatched junction nucleotides: 6. The germline V gene encodes CDR1 SGHRS and CDR2 YFSETQ. The DNA for the CDR3 is TGCGCCAGCAGCTCGACAGGGGACGGGAATCAGCCCCAGCATTTT. Protein product: CASSSTGDGNQPQHF.

The V gene is TRBV21-1, the J gene TRBJ2-1; the table assigns TRBD2, which was not confirmed against the DNA. TRBV21-1 is given as a pseudogene. CDR3 length: 16 amino acids. The DNA of the CDR3 is TGTGCCAGCAGCAAAGGGAGCGGGGGGCGCTACAATGAGCAGTTCTTC. This encodes CASSKGSGGRYNEQFF.

V gene TRBV7-2 combines with J gene TRBJ1-3; TRBD1 agrees at 7 bases. V lost 5 bases, J lost 0 bases, and 7 bases stayed unmatched. The CDR3 consists of 16 residues. In germline, CDR1 is SGHTA, CDR2 FQGNSA. CDR3 DNA sequence: TGTGCCAGCAGCCTGGGACAGATCCTCTCTGGAAACACCATATATTTT. It yields the protein CASSLGQILSGNTIYF.